The 4 T cell receptor beta chains presented below share a single source sample, sequenced in a study of blood T cells in healthy people across ages (dated by TCRdb to about 2015). Receptor libraries were prepared by 5' RACE. Reads for this sample came from an Illumina HiSeq 2500. The second PCR ran for about 7 to 11 cycles and used a J-beta primer mix along with a sample-barcoded 5' primer. The public sequencing data were trimmed at Q25 with fastp and processed into clonotypes with MiXCR by TCRdb, which kept only in-frame beta chains. Every distinct CDR3 protein forms one entry, paired with its most common genes and DNA. This sample gives about 780,000 distinct CDR3 sequences in total; around 68% of them show up just once. In total, the top ten clones hold about 27% of the sample. The sequencing sample was made of blood. The receptors originated from a man younger than 45 in good health.

The chain has TRBV27 and TRBJ1-2; possibly TRBD1 for D (6 bases). Trimming cost V 5 bases and J 5 bases, with 15 bases left between them. The CDR3 extends over 14 amino acids. In germline, CDR1 is MNHEY, CDR2 SMNVEV (reference sequence). CDR3 in DNA: TGTGCCAGCAGTGCCGGAACAGGGCGGTATGGCTACACCTTC. This gives the protein CASSAGTGRYGYTF.

CDR3 sequence (DNA): TGTGCCAGCAGCGCCAACAGAAACTCCTATAATTCACCCCTCCACTTT. Protein product: CASSANRNSYNSPLHF. This chain joins TRBV9 and TRBJ1-6; no reliable D call. The germline gives CDR1 SGDLS, CDR2 YYNGEE. The CDR3 is made up of 16 amino acids. The V gene lost 3 bases and the J gene lost 0 bases, with 10 bases spanning the gap.

This clonotype has a handful of counts. V is TRBV25-1 and J is TRBJ2-7; TRBD2 matches at 12 bases. The DNA end is a closer match to TRBJ2-5, so the J assignment may be wrong. Germline CDR1 reads MGHDK; CDR2 reads SYGVNS. The CDR3 spans 14 residues. The CDR3 region has the DNA TGTGCCAGCTCAGAACTAGCGGGGGGAGAGACCCAGTACTTC. It translates to CASSELAGGETQYF.

This clonotype has just a few counts. The V gene is TRBV6-2 or TRBV6-3, the J gene TRBJ2-5, with 12 bases matching TRBD2. CDR3 length: 19 residues. V shed 2 bases, J shed 2 bases, and the junction held 12 bases outside the gene matches. Germline lookup yields CDR1 MNHEY and CDR2 SVGEGT. The CDR3 DNA sequence: TGTGCCAGCAGTTACGAGCTAGCGGGGGGGCCCACTTCACAAGAGACCCAGTACTTC. Amino acid sequence: CASSYELAGGPTSQETQYF.